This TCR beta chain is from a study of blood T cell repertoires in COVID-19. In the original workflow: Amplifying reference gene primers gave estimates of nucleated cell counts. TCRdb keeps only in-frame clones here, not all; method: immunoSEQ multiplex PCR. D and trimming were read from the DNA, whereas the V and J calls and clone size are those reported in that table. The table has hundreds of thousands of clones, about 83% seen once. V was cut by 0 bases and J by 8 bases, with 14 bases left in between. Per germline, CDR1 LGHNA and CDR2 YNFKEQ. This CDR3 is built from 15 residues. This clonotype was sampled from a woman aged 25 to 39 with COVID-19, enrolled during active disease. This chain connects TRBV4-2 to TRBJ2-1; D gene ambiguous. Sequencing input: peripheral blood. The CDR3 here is CASSQDVGYQYEQFF. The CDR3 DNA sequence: TGTGCCAGCAGCCAAGATGTGGGCTATCAGTATGAGCAGTTCTTC.